The 14 T cell receptor beta chains in this list originate from one sample, sequenced in a study of identical twins. MiXCR was run by TCRdb on the 5' RACE reads, yielding one entry per CDR3 protein. The data hold roughly 220,000 distinct CDR3 sequences, with approximately 7.1% observed a single time. These same data were also listed under a study on T cells expressing NK-cell markers.

The source material was CD8+ T cells sorted from blood. The receptors were sampled from a woman in her late teens or twenties in good health.

The chain uses TRBV24-1 and TRBJ2-1, with 7 bases aligning to TRBD1. Germline-derived CDR1 and CDR2 are KGHDR and SFDVKD. V gave up 5 bases and J gave up 3 bases; unmatched junction bases: 9. This CDR3 has 16 residues. The CDR3 protein is CATSAETGLGYNEQFF. The CDR3, as DNA: TGTGCCACCAGTGCCGAGACAGGGTTGGGCTACAATGAGCAGTTCTTC.

The chain uses TRBV6-5 and TRBJ1-2, with D unresolved. Germline CDR1 reads MNHEY; CDR2 reads SVGAGI. The CDR3 runs to 14 residues. V was cut by 2 bases and J by 0 bases, with 7 bases left in between. This CDR3 reads CASSYGVSNYGYTF. The DNA of the CDR3 is TGTGCCAGCAGTTACGGGGTATCTAACTATGGCTACACCTTC.

The table lists this clonotype with a few counts. The chain recombines TRBV5-1 with TRBJ2-3; the D gene is possibly TRBD1 (7 bases). V lost 6 bases and J lost 0, with 23 bases in between. This CDR3 has 18 residues. CDR1 is SGHRS and CDR2 is YFSETQ in the germline V gene. The CDR3 DNA follows: TGCGCCAGCAAAGGAGGGGCAGGGGGAATCCCTAGCACAGATACGCAGTATTTT. Encoded protein: CASKGGAGGIPSTDTQYF.

This clonotype has just one count. CDR3 bases: TGCGCCAGCAGTGAGTCTAGGGCGCGTGCCCCAGATACGCAGTATTTT. Translated, it gives CASSESRARAPDTQYF. The genes are TRBV10-1 and TRBJ2-3; D uncertain. The CDR3 extends over 16 amino acids. The germline CDR1 and CDR2 sequences are WNHNN and SYGVQD (reference sequence). Trimming shortened V by 0 bases and J by 4 bases, and 14 bases separated the two germline ends.

The chain couples TRBV12-3 or TRBV12-4 to TRBJ1-4; tentative D call: TRBD1 (5 bases). Trimming cost V 6 bases and J 11 bases, with 13 bases left between them. This CDR3 spans 12 amino acids. CDR3 in DNA: TGTGCCAGCAGCTCTGACAGCTTTAAACTGTTTTTT. It translates to CASSSDSFKLFF.

There are many counts of this clonotype. V is TRBV15 and J is TRBJ2-1, with no clear D. Per germline, CDR1 LNHNV and CDR2 YYDKDF (reference sequence). The CDR3 is 13 residues long. The V end lost 8 bases, the J end lost 2 bases, and 10 bases lay between the germline ends. CDR3 nucleotide sequence: TGTGCCACCGGCAACCCAACCTACAATGAGCAGTTCTTC. This encodes CATGNPTYNEQFF. The whole variable domain, filled in from reference TRBV15 and TRBJ2-1, reads DAMVIQNPRYQVTQFGKPVTLSCSQTLNHNVMYWYQQKSSQAPKLLFHYYDKDFNNEADTPDNFQSRRPNTSFCFLDIRSPGLGDTAMYLCATGNPTYNEQFFGPGTRLTVL.

The chain is built from TRBV5-5 and TRBJ2-1; tentatively, D is TRBD1 (5 bases). Germline V CDR1 and CDR2: SGHKS, YYEKEE (reference sequence). CDR3 length equals 13 residues. V shed 2 bases and J shed 3 bases, with 6 bases lying between them. The CDR3 DNA sequence: TGTGCCAGCAGCTTCACAGGCTACAATGAGCAGTTCTTC. Its translation: CASSFTGYNEQFF.

The chain joins TRBV7-9 to TRBJ1-5; 10 nucleotides line up with TRBD1. This CDR3 is 14 amino acids long. The ends lost 5 bases at V and 4 bases at J; junction bases unmatched: 2. Germline CDR1 SEHNR, CDR2 FQNEAQ (reference sequence). CDR3 sequence reads: CASSGGQGNQPQHF. The DNA of the CDR3 is TGTGCCAGCAGCGGGGGACAGGGGAATCAGCCCCAGCATTTT.

This clonotype came up a few times. This sequence joins TRBV5-1 and TRBJ2-7, with 11 bases identical to TRBD2. J was trimmed by 4 bases and V by 4 bases; bases with no gene match: 7. The CDR3 has 15 amino acids. Germline V gives CDR1 SGHRS, CDR2 YFSETQ. The CDR3, as DNA: TGCGCCAGCAGCCTGGAGGCTAGCGGGGGGTACGAGCAGTACTTC. It encodes CASSLEASGGYEQYF.

The sample holds many counts of this clonotype. This chain uses TRBV7-7 with TRBJ2-2; maybe TRBD2 (5 bases). Trimming took 3 bases from V and 7 from J, leaving 15 bases between them. The CDR3 has 15 residues. CDR1 is SSHAT, CDR2 FNYEAQ, per germline (reference sequence). The CDR3 bases are TGTGCCAGCAGCTTTTCCGGGAACCCGGGCGGGGAGCTGTTTTTT. Encoded protein: CASSFSGNPGGELFF.

This clonotype was seen repeatedly, ten times or more. In DNA, the CDR3 is TGTGCCAGCAGCTCGGGCTTTGGACCCGTCCTCACAGATACGCAGTATTTT. This codes for CASSSGFGPVLTDTQYF. This rearrangement joins TRBV5-6 to TRBJ2-3; D is unclear. CDR1 is SGHDT, CDR2 YYEEEE, per germline. The CDR3 covers 17 residues. The V end lost 3 bases, the J end lost 2 bases, and 19 bases lay between the germline ends.

This clonotype was counted at least ten times. This sequence joins TRBV7-9 and TRBJ1-1; possibly TRBD1 for D (5 bases). The CDR3 is 13 amino acids. The V gene lost 7 bases and the J gene lost 6 bases, with 15 bases spanning the gap. Germline V gene sequence: CDR1 SEHNR, CDR2 FQNEAQ (reference sequence). The CDR3 coding sequence is TGTGCCAGCACCCCAGGCGGGGCAGCTGAAGCTTTCTTT. This sequence encodes CASTPGGAAEAFF.

The table lists this clonotype with many counts. This rearrangement joins TRBV5-1 to TRBJ1-2, with 8 bases fitting TRBD1. The CDR3 extends over 13 amino acids. Germline values: CDR1 SGHRS, CDR2 YFSETQ. V was clipped by 3 bases and J by 5 bases; unmatched bases: 3. CDR3 loop: CASSYGTGYGYTF. The CDR3 DNA reads TGCGCCAGCAGCTACGGGACAGGTTATGGCTACACCTTC. The complete variable domain, with remaining parts taken from reference TRBV5-1 and TRBJ1-2, reads KAGVTQTPRYLIKTRGQQVTLSCSPISGHRSVSWYQQTPGQGLQFLFEYFSETQRNKGNFPGRFSGRQFSNSRSEMNVSTLELGDSALYLCASSYGTGYGYTFGSGTRLTVV.

The chain uses TRBV15 and TRBJ1-1; D remains ambiguous. Germline CDR1 reads LNHNV; CDR2 reads YYDKDF (reference sequence). The CDR3 is 15 residues long. The ends were cut back, 5 bases at V and 4 bases at J, with 17 bases in the middle. CDR3 DNA sequence: TGTGCCACCAGCCGCCGCGGAGTTTACAGCACTGAAGCTTTCTTT. Translating gives CATSRRGVYSTEAFF.